The clone carrying this TCR beta chain was seen only once. Its antigen is unidentified. The data were taken from a study of T cell responses to AZD1222 COVID-19 vaccine. Whole-study results and caveats: Clonal diversity may have been underestimated, and the donors were mostly white British, with more females than males.

The data were produced by immunoSEQ multiplex PCR, yet TCRdb's version contains in-frame clones alone and is incomplete. The table shows around 250,000 clones, with 90% to 95% occurring only once. The ends lost 2 bases at V and 5 bases at J; junction bases unmatched: 11. Germline V gene data show CDR1 as SGHAT and CDR2 as FQDESV (reference sequence). The CDR3 consists of 16 residues. This clonotype was obtained from an adult in good health. The chain uses TRBV11-1 and TRBJ1-1; 7 bases are a match to TRBD1. This specimen was peripheral blood, taken on day 0 of AZD1222 vaccination. The DNA of the CDR3 is TGTGCCAGCAGCTTAAATCTCCAGGGGGGCGGGACTGAAGCTTTCTTT. Translating it yields CASSLNLQGGGTEAFF. The full variable domain, its missing parts supplied by reference TRBV11-1 and TRBJ1-1, is EAEVAQSPRYKITEKSQAVAFWCDPISGHATLYWYRQILGQGPELLVQFQDESVVDDSQLPKDRFSAERLKGVDSTLKIQPAELGDSAMYLCASSLNLQGGGTEAFFGQGTRLTVV.